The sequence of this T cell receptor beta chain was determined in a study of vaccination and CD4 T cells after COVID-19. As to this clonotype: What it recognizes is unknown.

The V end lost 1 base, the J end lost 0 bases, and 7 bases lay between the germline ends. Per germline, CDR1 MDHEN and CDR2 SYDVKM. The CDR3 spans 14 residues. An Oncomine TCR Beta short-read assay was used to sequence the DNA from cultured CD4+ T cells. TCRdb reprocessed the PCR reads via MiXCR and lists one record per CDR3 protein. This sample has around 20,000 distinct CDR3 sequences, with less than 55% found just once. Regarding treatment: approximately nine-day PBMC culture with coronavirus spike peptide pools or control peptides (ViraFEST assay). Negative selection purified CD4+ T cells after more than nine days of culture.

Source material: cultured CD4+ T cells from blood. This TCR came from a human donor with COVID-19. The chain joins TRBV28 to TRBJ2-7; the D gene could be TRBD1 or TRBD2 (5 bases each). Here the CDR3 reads CASSLLGVSYEQYF. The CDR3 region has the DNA TGTGCCAGCAGTTTATTGGGGGTCTCCTACGAGCAGTACTTC.